One TCR beta chain is described in this entry. The sample holds a few counts of this clone. No cognate antigen has been identified for it. Base-call qualities are not available, and no considerably larger clone is one nucleotide away. The data belong to a study of a mutant IDH1 vaccine in newly diagnosed glioma (dated by TCRdb to the early 2020s). Some background on the complete study: Of the approximately 30 treated patients, approximately 62% were male and about 40% were female, and the mean age was about 40 years. Peripheral blood was drawn at six visits: V03 (baseline), V05, V07, V10, V12 and V13. Before enrollment, patients had received standard therapy of radiotherapy alone, temozolomide alone, or radiochemotherapy with temozolomide; most received the combination. For exploratory analyses, longitudinal TCRB deep sequencing was carried out in 25 treated patients wherever samples were available.

Paper-wide results and their limitations: Pseudoprogression seemed to be unrelated to changes in the top peripheral T cell clonotypes found by TCRB sequencing. Availability determined which PBMC samples were chosen for TCRB deep sequencing. Immune responses induced by the vaccine were seen in over 80% of patients across multiple MHC alleles. The authors noted that analyses of patient blood samples could not be reproduced because of sample limitations.

Libraries came from the immunoSEQ multiplex PCR assay. Rearranged TCR beta chain sequences were amplified using the hsTCRB Kit according to the manufacturer's protocol. Sequencing of TCRB libraries was carried out on an Illumina MiSeq. On the study's bioinformatics: Demultiplexing, trimming and gene mapping were performed with the kit vendor's proprietary platform. TCRdb limited this immuneACCESS table to in-frame rearrangements with V and J called. A share of clones is missing; checked studies link under half to unresolved V genes, and the rest is unexplained. The V and J calls and the clone size are those of that table, but D and trimming were determined from the DNA. This sample gives tens of thousands of clones in total; 70% to 90% of them show up just once. The ten top clones hold around 5% of the sample. The CDR1 and CDR2 encoded by the germline V gene (reference sequence) are LNHNV and YYDKDF. Inclusive of the bounding cysteine and phenylalanine, the CDR3 is 14 residues long. Of the read, only the CDR3 DNA is kept; its 42 bases are in frame from base 1. Trimming costs V 8 bases and J 0 bases, and their ends lie 13 bases apart.

Explained via the paper, the time point label denotes: baseline, week 1 (first vaccination visit). What this sample's treatment or condition label stands for: pre-vaccination baseline after standard-of-care therapy. The donors had newly diagnosed IDH1-mutant astrocytomas of WHO grade 3 or 4 that showed loss of nuclear ATRX. The samples were drawn from NOA16, a multicentre, single-arm, open-label phase I trial in Germany that tested a mutant IDH1 peptide vaccine in humans for the first time. For immunogenicity testing, the blood drawn at visit V03 was used as the baseline sample. Genomic DNA for TCRB sequencing was isolated from EDTA blood with the DNeasy Blood and Tissue Kit.

The receptor comes from a woman aged 35 to 49 with glioma. The sample in question was PBMCs, obtained from a glioma patient treated with radiotherapy, temozolomide or both. The chain employs TRBV15 and TRBJ1-1, and TRBD1 may be the D gene, going by 5 matching bases. Here the CDR3 is given as CATGGPGLNTEAFF. The nucleotide sequence reads TGTGCCACCGGGGGTCCAGGGTTGAACACTGAAGCTTTCTTT.